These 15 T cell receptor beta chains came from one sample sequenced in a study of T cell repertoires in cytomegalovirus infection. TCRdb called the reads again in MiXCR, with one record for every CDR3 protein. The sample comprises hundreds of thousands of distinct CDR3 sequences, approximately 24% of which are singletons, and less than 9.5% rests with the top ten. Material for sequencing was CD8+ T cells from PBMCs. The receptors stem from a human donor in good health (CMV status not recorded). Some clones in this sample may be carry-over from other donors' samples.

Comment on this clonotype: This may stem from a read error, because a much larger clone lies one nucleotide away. CDR3 in DNA: TGTGCCATCAGTGATAATCGGAAGTCCGTCATGAACACTGAAGCTTTCTTT. Protein product: CAISDNRKSVMNTEAFF. The J gene is TRBJ1-1, the V gene TRBV10-3; D ambiguous. This CDR3 spans 17 amino acids. Germline assignment: CDR1 ENHRY and CDR2 SYGVKD. Between the trimmed V and J ends, which lost 3 bases and 0 bases, there was a span of 17 bases.

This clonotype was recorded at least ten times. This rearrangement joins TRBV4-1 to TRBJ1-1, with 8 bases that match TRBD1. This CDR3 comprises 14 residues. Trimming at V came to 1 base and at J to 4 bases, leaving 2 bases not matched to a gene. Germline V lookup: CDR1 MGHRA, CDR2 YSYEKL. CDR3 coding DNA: TGCGCCAGCAGCCAAGCTGACAGGGGCACTGAAGCTTTCTTT. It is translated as CASSQADRGTEAFF.

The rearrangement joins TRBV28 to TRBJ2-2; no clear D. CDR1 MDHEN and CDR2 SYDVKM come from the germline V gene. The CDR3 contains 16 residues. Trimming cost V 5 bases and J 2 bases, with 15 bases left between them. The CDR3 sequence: CASSTGEGPNTGELFF. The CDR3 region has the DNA TGTGCCAGCAGTACCGGTGAAGGGCCAAACACCGGGGAGCTGTTTTTT. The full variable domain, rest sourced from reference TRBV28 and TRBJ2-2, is DVKVTQSSRYLVKRTGEKVFLECVQDMDHENMFWYRQDPGLGLRLIYFSYDVKMKEKGDIPEGYSVSREKKERFSLILESASTNQTSMYLCASSTGEGPNTGELFFGEGSRLTVL.

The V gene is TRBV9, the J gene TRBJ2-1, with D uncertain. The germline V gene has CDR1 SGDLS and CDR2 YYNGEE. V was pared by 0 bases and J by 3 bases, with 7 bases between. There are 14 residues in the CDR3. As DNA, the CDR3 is TGTGCCAGCAGCGTAGAAGGAGACTACAATGAGCAGTTCTTC. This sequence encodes CASSVEGDYNEQFF.

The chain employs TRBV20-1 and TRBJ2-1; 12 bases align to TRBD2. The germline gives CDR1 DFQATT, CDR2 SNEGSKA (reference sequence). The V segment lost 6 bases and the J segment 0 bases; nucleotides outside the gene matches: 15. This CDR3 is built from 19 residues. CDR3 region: CSAKVQRLAGAPSYNEQFF. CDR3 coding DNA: TGCAGTGCAAAGGTCCAGAGACTAGCGGGGGCACCCTCCTACAATGAGCAGTTCTTC.

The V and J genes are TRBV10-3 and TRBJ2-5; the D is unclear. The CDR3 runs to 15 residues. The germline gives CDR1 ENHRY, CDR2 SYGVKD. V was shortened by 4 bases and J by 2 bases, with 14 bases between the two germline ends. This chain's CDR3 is CAISAFESWQETQYF. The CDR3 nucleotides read TGTGCCATCAGTGCATTCGAAAGTTGGCAAGAGACCCAGTACTTC.

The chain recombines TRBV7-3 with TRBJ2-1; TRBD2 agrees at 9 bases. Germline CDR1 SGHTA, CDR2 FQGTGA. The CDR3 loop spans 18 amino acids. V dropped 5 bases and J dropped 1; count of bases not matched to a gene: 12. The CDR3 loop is CASSLAVTSGPSYNEQFF. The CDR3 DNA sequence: TGTGCCAGCAGCCTGGCCGTAACTAGCGGGCCATCCTACAATGAGCAGTTCTTC.

Here the CDR3 reads CSCAFSGSYNEQFF. The CDR3 DNA is TGCAGTTGTGCCTTTAGCGGCTCCTACAATGAGCAGTTCTTC. The chain recombines TRBV20-1 with TRBJ2-1, with D possibly being TRBD2 (6 bases). Germline CDR1 and CDR2: DFQATT and SNEGSKA (reference sequence). CDR3 length: 14 residues. Trimming stripped 8 bases from V and 0 bases from J, with 14 bases between.

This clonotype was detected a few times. The CDR3 is CASSQGDRGQDQPQHF. In DNA form, the CDR3 reads TGTGCCAGCAGCCAGGGGGACAGGGGGCAGGATCAGCCCCAGCATTTT. The chain recombines TRBV4-2 with TRBJ1-5; 12 bases map to TRBD1. The CDR3 sequence is 16 residues long. The V gene end was trimmed by 3 bases and the J gene end by 5 bases; junction bases not matched to a gene: 5. Germline V gives CDR1 LGHNA, CDR2 YNFKEQ.

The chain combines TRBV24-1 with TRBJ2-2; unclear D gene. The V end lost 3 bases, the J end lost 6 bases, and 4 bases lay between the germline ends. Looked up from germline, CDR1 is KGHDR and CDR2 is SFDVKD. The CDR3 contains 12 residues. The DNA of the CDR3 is TGTGCCACCAGTGATGGAGCCGGGGAGCTGTTTTTT. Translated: CATSDGAGELFF.

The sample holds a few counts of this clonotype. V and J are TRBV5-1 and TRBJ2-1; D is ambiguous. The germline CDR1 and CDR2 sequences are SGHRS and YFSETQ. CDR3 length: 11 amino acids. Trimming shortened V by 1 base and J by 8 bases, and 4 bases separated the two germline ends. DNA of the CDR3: TGCGCCAGCAGCTTGAACGATGAGCAGTTCTTC. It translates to CASSLNDEQFF.

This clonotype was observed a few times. The CDR3 region is CASSQTRGDTRNTEAFF. Written as DNA, the CDR3 is TGCGCCAGCAGTCAAACAAGGGGGGACACCCGGAACACTGAAGCTTTCTTT. The rearrangement joins TRBV23-1 to TRBJ1-1, with D perhaps TRBD1 (6 bases). TRBV23-1 is sorted into the ORF group, with uncertain function. Between the trimmed V and J ends, which lost 2 bases and 1 base, there was a span of 17 bases. There are 17 residues in the CDR3.

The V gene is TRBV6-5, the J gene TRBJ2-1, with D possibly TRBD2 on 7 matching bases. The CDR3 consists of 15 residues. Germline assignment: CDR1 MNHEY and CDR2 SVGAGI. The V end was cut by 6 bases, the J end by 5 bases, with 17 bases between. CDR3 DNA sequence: TGTGCCAGCAGCCCCGGGGGGCAGGCTAACAATGAGCAGTTCTTC. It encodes CASSPGGQANNEQFF.

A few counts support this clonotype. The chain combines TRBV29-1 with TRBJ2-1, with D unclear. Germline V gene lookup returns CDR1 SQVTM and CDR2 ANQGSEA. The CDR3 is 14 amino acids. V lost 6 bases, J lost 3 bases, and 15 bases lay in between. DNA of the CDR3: TGCAGCGTCGACGACCGGATCAACTACAATGAGCAGTTCTTC. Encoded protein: CSVDDRINYNEQFF.

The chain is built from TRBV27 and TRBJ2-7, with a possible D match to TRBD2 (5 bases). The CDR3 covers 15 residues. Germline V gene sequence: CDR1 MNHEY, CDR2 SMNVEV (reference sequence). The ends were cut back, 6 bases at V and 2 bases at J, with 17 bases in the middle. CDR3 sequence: CASSNSWQEAYEQYF. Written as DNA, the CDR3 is TGTGCCAGCAGCAATTCTTGGCAGGAGGCCTACGAGCAGTACTTC.